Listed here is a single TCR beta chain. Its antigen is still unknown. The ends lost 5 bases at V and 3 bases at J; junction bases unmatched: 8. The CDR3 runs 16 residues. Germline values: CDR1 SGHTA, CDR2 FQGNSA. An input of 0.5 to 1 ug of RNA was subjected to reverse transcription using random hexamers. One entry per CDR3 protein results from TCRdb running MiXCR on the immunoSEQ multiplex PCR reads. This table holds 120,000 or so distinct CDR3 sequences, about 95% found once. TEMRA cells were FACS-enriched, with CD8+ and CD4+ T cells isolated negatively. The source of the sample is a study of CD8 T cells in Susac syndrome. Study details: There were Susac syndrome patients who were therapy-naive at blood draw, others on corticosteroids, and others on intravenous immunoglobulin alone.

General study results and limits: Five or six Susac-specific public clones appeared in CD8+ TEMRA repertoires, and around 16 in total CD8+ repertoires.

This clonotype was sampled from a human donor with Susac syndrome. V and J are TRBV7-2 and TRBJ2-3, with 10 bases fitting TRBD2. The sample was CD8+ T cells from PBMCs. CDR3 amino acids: CASSPGTSVFTDTQYF. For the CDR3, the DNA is TGTGCCAGCAGCCCAGGGACTAGCGTCTTTACAGATACGCAGTATTTT.